Listed here is a single T cell receptor beta chain. Its target is unknown. The data belong to a study of cytomegalovirus exposure and HLA in healthy donors. Overall study results and limits: Cytomegalovirus status was reportedly diagnosed by the classifier with high specificity and sensitivity. It was taken for granted in presence/absence analyses that sequencing depth across donors was roughly uniform.

The CDR3 is 16 residues long. After removal of 1 base from V and 4 bases from J, the junction contained 7 bases not matched to a gene. Germline-derived CDR1 and CDR2 are SGHAT and FQNNGV. 60 Vbeta and 13 Jbeta primers were used in PCR. Measured with immunoSEQ multiplex PCR; TCRdb has only the in-frame clones, and not every one. The sample table includes nearly 200,000 clones. The clonotype comes from a boy aged 10-17 years in good health and CMV-seronegative. Sequencing was carried out using PBMCs. This chain connects TRBV11-2 to TRBJ2-5; 9 bases are a match to TRBD2. CDR3 in DNA: TGTGCCAGCAGCTTAGTGACCGGGACTAGCATAGAGACCCAGTACTTC. It specifies CASSLVTGTSIETQYF.